Listed below are T cell receptor beta chains from one sample, sequenced in a study of early T cells in non-severe SARS-CoV-2 infection. One entry per CDR3 protein results from TCRdb running MiXCR on the 5' RACE reads. The data contain about 60,000 distinct CDR3 sequences, about 15% of them singletons. This specimen consisted of whole blood, obtained at baseline. The origin of the receptors is an adult who was a healthcare worker with PCR-confirmed SARS-CoV-2 infection or an uninfected control (not recorded which). Each CDR3 is given with its conserved first and last residue. D genes are given only for firm matches. Some rows have no size entry. The others give once, few or many, or a class for an expanded clone.

V gene: TRBV20-1
D gene: TRBD1
J gene: TRBJ2-3
clone size: few
CDR3 DNA: TGCAGTGCTAAGGACAGGGGGCTCACAGATACGCAGTATTTT
CDR3 protein: CSAKDRGLTDTQYF

V gene: TRBV13
D gene: TRBD1
J gene: TRBJ1-1
clone size: few
CDR3 DNA: TGTGCCAGCAGCTCGCGACAGGGCGGAAACACTGAAGCTTTCTTT
CDR3 protein: CASSSRQGGNTEAFF

V gene: TRBV29-1
D gene: -
J gene: TRBJ2-5
clone size: -
CDR3 DNA: TGCAGCGTTGAACGGTCAGGAGGCGAGACCCAGTACTTC
CDR3 protein: CSVERSGGETQYF

V gene: TRBV20-1
D gene: TRBD2
J gene: TRBJ2-1
clone size: many
CDR3 DNA: TGCAGTGCCCCCATACCGGGACTAGCGAATGACGAGCAGTTCTTC
CDR3 protein: CSAPIPGLANDEQFF

V gene: TRBV28
D gene: -
J gene: TRBJ2-3
clone size: -
CDR3 DNA: TGTGCCAGCAGCTCCTGGGGGCGGGAGTCCCCCGGGGCAGATACGCAGTATTTT
CDR3 protein: CASSSWGRESPGADTQYF

V gene: TRBV18
D gene: TRBD2
J gene: TRBJ2-1
clone size: -
CDR3 DNA: TGTGCCAGCTCAGAGACTAGCGGGAGGGCCGAAGGTGAGCAGTTCTTC
CDR3 protein: CASSETSGRAEGEQFF

V gene: TRBV4-1
D gene: TRBD2
J gene: TRBJ2-3
clone size: -
CDR3 DNA: TGCGCCAGCAGCCAAGATGGGACTAGCGGGGATAGCACAGATACGCAGTATTTT
CDR3 protein: CASSQDGTSGDSTDTQYF

V gene: TRBV11-2
D gene: -
J gene: TRBJ2-6
clone size: medium-sized
CDR3 DNA: TGTGCCAGCAGATCTCTCTCTGGGGCCAACGTCCTGACTTTC
CDR3 protein: CASRSLSGANVLTF

V gene: TRBV28
D gene: TRBD1
J gene: TRBJ1-2
clone size: -
CDR3 DNA: TGTGCCAGCAGTTTCCCGACAGGGCCTAGCTATGGCTACACCTTC
CDR3 protein: CASSFPTGPSYGYTF

V gene: TRBV15
D gene: -
J gene: TRBJ1-5
clone size: many
CDR3 DNA: TGTGCCACCAGCAGAGATGAGGGCACTTCAAGCAATCAGCCCCAGCATTTT
CDR3 protein: CATSRDEGTSSNQPQHF

V gene: TRBV4-1
D gene: -
J gene: TRBJ2-2
clone size: -
CDR3 DNA: TGCGCCAGCAGCCAAGCGCCAGGCTCGAACACCGGGGAGCTGTTTTTT
CDR3 protein: CASSQAPGSNTGELFF

V gene: TRBV5-5
D gene: -
J gene: TRBJ1-4
clone size: -
CDR3 DNA: TGTGCCAGCAGCTTCGGGGGCAGTCGGCTGTTTTTT
CDR3 protein: CASSFGGSRLFF

V gene: TRBV28
D gene: -
J gene: TRBJ1-1
clone size: few
CDR3 DNA: TGTGCCAGCAGTGCGACGTTGAACACTGAAGCTTTCTTT
CDR3 protein: CASSATLNTEAFF

V gene: TRBV27
D gene: TRBD2
J gene: TRBJ2-2
clone size: few
CDR3 DNA: TGTGCCAGCAGTTTATTTCGGCCGACTAGCGGGTTATCCGGGGAGCTGTTTTTT
CDR3 protein: CASSLFRPTSGLSGELFF

V gene: TRBV28
D gene: -
J gene: TRBJ2-7
clone size: -
CDR3 DNA: TGTGCCAGCAGTTTAAGCGGTTTAACCTACGAGCAGTACTTC
CDR3 protein: CASSLSGLTYEQYF

V gene: TRBV2
D gene: TRBD2
J gene: TRBJ2-7
clone size: many
CDR3 DNA: TGTGCCAGCGTAATGACTAGCGGGAGTGCCGAGCAGTATTTC
CDR3 protein: CASVMTSGSAEQYF

V gene: TRBV4-1
D gene: -
J gene: TRBJ2-7
clone size: once
CDR3 DNA: TGCGCCAGCAGCCCACGACCGCACTACGAGCAGTACTTC
CDR3 protein: CASSPRPHYEQYF

V gene: TRBV6-6
D gene: -
J gene: TRBJ2-1
clone size: -
CDR3 DNA: TGTGCCAGCGGGGAAGTCGGTGACCGGCAGTTCTTC
CDR3 protein: CASGEVGDRQFF

V gene: TRBV5-4
D gene: -
J gene: TRBJ2-3
clone size: many
CDR3 DNA: TGTGCCAGCAGCTTGGCGGCAGGTACTAGCACAGATACGCAGTATTTT
CDR3 protein: CASSLAAGTSTDTQYF

V gene: TRBV4-2
D gene: -
J gene: TRBJ2-3
clone size: -
CDR3 DNA: TGTGCCAGCAGCCAAGTGATGAAGGACACAGATACGCAGTATTTT
CDR3 protein: CASSQVMKDTDTQYF

V gene: TRBV5-1
D gene: TRBD1
J gene: TRBJ1-4
clone size: once
CDR3 DNA: TGCGCCAGCAACTTGGCCCCGACAGGGGCAGGTGAAAAACTGTTTTTT
CDR3 protein: CASNLAPTGAGEKLFF

V gene: TRBV7-6
D gene: -
J gene: TRBJ2-3
clone size: few
CDR3 DNA: TGTGCCAGCAGACCTTCCGGGCAGAGCACAGATACGCAGTATTTT
CDR3 protein: CASRPSGQSTDTQYF

V gene: TRBV2
D gene: -
J gene: TRBJ2-3
clone size: -
CDR3 DNA: TGTGCCAGCAATCCGCGGGGTCCAGATACGCAGTATTTT
CDR3 protein: CASNPRGPDTQYF

V gene: TRBV27
D gene: TRBD1
J gene: TRBJ2-1
clone size: many
CDR3 DNA: TGTGCCAGCAGTTGGGGACAGGGGGCCTGGGAGCAGTTCTTC
CDR3 protein: CASSWGQGAWEQFF

V gene: TRBV5-1
D gene: -
J gene: TRBJ2-2
clone size: -
CDR3 DNA: TGCGCCAGCAGCTTGGACAATGTGAACACCGGGGAGCTGTTTTTT
CDR3 protein: CASSLDNVNTGELFF

V gene: TRBV20-1
D gene: TRBD1
J gene: TRBJ2-5
clone size: few
CDR3 DNA: TGCAGTGCTAATCCACTTGGGGGGACAGGGACCCCAAGGGCCCAGTACTTC
CDR3 protein: CSANPLGGTGTPRAQYF

V gene: TRBV7-9
D gene: -
J gene: TRBJ2-2
clone size: -
CDR3 DNA: TGTGCCAGCAGCTTACATCAAAGGCTGTTGAACACCGGGGAGCTGTTTTTT
CDR3 protein: CASSLHQRLLNTGELFF

V gene: TRBV7-9
D gene: -
J gene: TRBJ2-7
clone size: -
CDR3 DNA: TGTGCCAGCAGCTTACCCGACAGACGCTACGAGCAGTACTTC
CDR3 protein: CASSLPDRRYEQYF

V gene: TRBV12-3/TRBV12-4
D gene: -
J gene: TRBJ2-3
clone size: -
CDR3 DNA: TGTGCCAGCAGTGTGCGCGGGGGCACAGATACGCAGTATTTT
CDR3 protein: CASSVRGGTDTQYF

V gene: TRBV28
D gene: TRBD2
J gene: TRBJ2-3
clone size: -
CDR3 DNA: TGTGCCAGCACCCGGGGGGGCACAGATACGCAGTATTTT
CDR3 protein: CASTRGGTDTQYF

V gene: TRBV6-5
D gene: TRBD1
J gene: TRBJ2-3
clone size: few
CDR3 DNA: TGTGCCAGCAGTTTGACAGGGAGAAGGGGCAAGTGGGAGCGCACAGATACGCAGTATTTT
CDR3 protein: CASSLTGRRGKWERTDTQYF

V gene: TRBV5-1
D gene: -
J gene: TRBJ2-7
clone size: many
CDR3 DNA: TGCGCCAGCAGCTTGGATCTTCCCTCCGAGCAGTACTTC
CDR3 protein: CASSLDLPSEQYF

V gene: TRBV20-1
D gene: TRBD2
J gene: TRBJ2-1
clone size: many
CDR3 DNA: TGCAGTGCTAGTGGACTAGCGGCTTACAATGAGCAGTTCTTC
CDR3 protein: CSASGLAAYNEQFF

V gene: TRBV4-1
D gene: -
J gene: TRBJ1-5
clone size: many
CDR3 DNA: TGCGCCAGCAGCCCATCTCAGGGAAGCAATCAGCCCCAGCATTTT
CDR3 protein: CASSPSQGSNQPQHF

V gene: TRBV9
D gene: TRBD2
J gene: TRBJ2-7
clone size: -
CDR3 DNA: TGTGCCAGCAGCCTCCGGGGGGATTCTTACGAGCAGTACTTC
CDR3 protein: CASSLRGDSYEQYF

V gene: TRBV7-3
D gene: TRBD1
J gene: TRBJ2-7
clone size: -
CDR3 DNA: TGTGCCAGCAGTCCCCCCCCCGGGACAGGGAGCGGCGAGCAGTACTTC
CDR3 protein: CASSPPPGTGSGEQYF

V gene: TRBV28
D gene: TRBD1
J gene: TRBJ1-2
clone size: -
CDR3 DNA: TGTGCCAGCAGTTTAGGAGGGGGCTTACGCGGCTACACCTTC
CDR3 protein: CASSLGGGLRGYTF

V gene: TRBV7-6
D gene: TRBD1
J gene: TRBJ1-2
clone size: few
CDR3 DNA: TGTGCCAGCAGCTTAGCCCAGGGACAGAACTATGGCTACACCTTC
CDR3 protein: CASSLAQGQNYGYTF

V gene: TRBV20-1
D gene: -
J gene: TRBJ1-1
clone size: many
CDR3 DNA: TGCAGTGCGAACCGGGACCCGAACACTGAAGCTTTCTTT
CDR3 protein: CSANRDPNTEAFF

V gene: TRBV30
D gene: -
J gene: TRBJ2-4
clone size: -
CDR3 DNA: TGTGCCAGGGAGGACAGCGCCAAAAACATTCAGTACTTC
CDR3 protein: CAREDSAKNIQYF

V gene: TRBV24-1
D gene: -
J gene: TRBJ2-2
clone size: few
CDR3 DNA: TGTGCCACCAGTCAGGGCCCTGGGGAGCTGTTTTTT
CDR3 protein: CATSQGPGELFF

V gene: TRBV11-2
D gene: TRBD2
J gene: TRBJ2-1
clone size: -
CDR3 DNA: TGTGCCAGCAGCTCGGGACTAGCGGGTAGGGAGCAGTTCTTC
CDR3 protein: CASSSGLAGREQFF

V gene: TRBV19
D gene: TRBD1
J gene: TRBJ2-5
clone size: -
CDR3 DNA: TGTGCCAGTAGGGGACAGGCCCGTGCACAAGAGACCCAGTACTTC
CDR3 protein: CASRGQARAQETQYF

V gene: TRBV4-1
D gene: TRBD1
J gene: TRBJ2-7
clone size: few
CDR3 DNA: TGCGCCAGCAGGGTATACAGGGGACCCTACGAGCAGTACTTC
CDR3 protein: CASRVYRGPYEQYF

V gene: TRBV7-9
D gene: -
J gene: TRBJ2-3
clone size: few
CDR3 DNA: TGTGCCAGCAGCTTAGATGGGCCCGACACAGATACGCAGTATTTT
CDR3 protein: CASSLDGPDTDTQYF

V gene: TRBV28
D gene: -
J gene: TRBJ2-7
clone size: -
CDR3 DNA: TGTGCCAGCATTCACGAGCAGTACTTC
CDR3 protein: CASIHEQYF

V gene: TRBV6-5
D gene: -
J gene: TRBJ2-7
clone size: many
CDR3 DNA: TGTGCCAGCACCCCAAGGATAGGAGCCTACGAGCAGTACTTC
CDR3 protein: CASTPRIGAYEQYF

V gene: TRBV28
D gene: -
J gene: TRBJ1-2
clone size: few
CDR3 DNA: TGTGCCAGCAGTCCGGGGGACAAGAACTATGGCTACACCTTC
CDR3 protein: CASSPGDKNYGYTF

V gene: TRBV20-1
D gene: -
J gene: TRBJ2-1
clone size: few
CDR3 DNA: TGCAGTGCTCTCTACCTAGGACGGCTGGAGGGAGGTGAGCAGTTCTTC
CDR3 protein: CSALYLGRLEGGEQFF